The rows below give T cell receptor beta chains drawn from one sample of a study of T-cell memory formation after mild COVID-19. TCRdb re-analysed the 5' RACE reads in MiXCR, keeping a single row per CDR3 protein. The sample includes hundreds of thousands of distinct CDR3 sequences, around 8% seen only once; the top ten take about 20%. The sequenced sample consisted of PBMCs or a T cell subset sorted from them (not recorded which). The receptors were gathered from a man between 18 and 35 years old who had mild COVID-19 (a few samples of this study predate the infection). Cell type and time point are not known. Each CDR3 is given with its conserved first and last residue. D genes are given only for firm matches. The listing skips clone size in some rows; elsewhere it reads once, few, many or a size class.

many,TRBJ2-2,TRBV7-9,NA,TGTGCCAGCAGCTTAGCGTCGGGACCAAACACCGGGGAGCTGTTTTTT,CASSLASGPNTGELFF
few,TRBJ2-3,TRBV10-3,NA,TGTGCCATCAGACTCGAGGGGCCTGGCACAGATACGCAGTATTTT,CAIRLEGPGTDTQYF
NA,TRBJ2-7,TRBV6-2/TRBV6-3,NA,TGTGCCAGCAGCCCCAATGTACCCTACGAGCAGTACTTC,CASSPNVPYEQYF
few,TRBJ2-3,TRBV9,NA,TGTGCCAGCAGCGTAGGTCTAGATACGCAGTATTTT,CASSVGLDTQYF
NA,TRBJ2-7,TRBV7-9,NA,TGTGCCAGCAGCTTAGTGGGGACCTACGAGCAGTACTTC,CASSLVGTYEQYF
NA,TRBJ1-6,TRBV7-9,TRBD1,TGTGCCAGCAGCATTCGACAGGGTAATTCACCCCTCCACTTT,CASSIRQGNSPLHF
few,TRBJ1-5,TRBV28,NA,TGTGCCAGCAGTTTAAATGGGGTCTCCAATCAGCCCCAGCATTTT,CASSLNGVSNQPQHF
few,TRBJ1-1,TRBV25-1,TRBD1,TGTGCCAGCAGTGACCCCGGGACAGACCGGCGATGTTTT,CASSDPGTDRRCF
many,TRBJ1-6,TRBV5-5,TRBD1,TGTGCCAGCAGCCCTAGGACAGGGGATTATAATTCACCCCTCCACTTT,CASSPRTGDYNSPLHF
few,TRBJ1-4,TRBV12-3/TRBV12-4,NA,TGTGCCAGCAGTCAAATAACAGGGACCGAAAAACTGTTTTTT,CASSQITGTEKLFF
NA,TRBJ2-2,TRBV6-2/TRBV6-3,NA,TGTGCCAGCAGTTACGCTCGCGGGGAGCTGTTTTTT,CASSYARGELFF
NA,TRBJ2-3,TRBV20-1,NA,TGCAGTGCTAGATCCGGGGGAACAGATACGCAGTATTTT,CSARSGGTDTQYF
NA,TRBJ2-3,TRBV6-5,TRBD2,TGTGCCAGCAGGGGTTCCTGGACTAGCGCAACAGATACGCAGTATTTT,CASRGSWTSATDTQYF
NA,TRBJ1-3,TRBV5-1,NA,TGCGCCAGCAGCTTGGGTTACCGGAGCTCTGGAAACACCATATATTTT,CASSLGYRSSGNTIYF
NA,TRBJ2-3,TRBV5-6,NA,TGTGCCAGCAGTCTCCTACTGACAGGCCCAGATACGCAGTATTTT,CASSLLLTGPDTQYF
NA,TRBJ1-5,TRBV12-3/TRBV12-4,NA,TGTGCCAGCAGTTTGGGGGTTGAGCCCCAGCATTTT,CASSLGVEPQHF
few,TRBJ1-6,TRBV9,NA,TGTGCCAGCAGCGTAGACAGCAGTAATTCACCCCTCCACTTT,CASSVDSSNSPLHF
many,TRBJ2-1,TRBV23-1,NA,TGCGCCAGCAGCCACCCCCTACCGAGCTCCTACAATGAGCAGTTCTTC,CASSHPLPSSYNEQFF
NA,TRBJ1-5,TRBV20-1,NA,TGCAGTGCTAACCAGGGTCCCCCGCCCCAGCATTTT,CSANQGPPPQHF
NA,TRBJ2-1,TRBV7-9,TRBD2,TGTGCCAGCAGCTTAGGAAGCGGGGGGGCCAACAATGAGCAGTTCTTC,CASSLGSGGANNEQFF
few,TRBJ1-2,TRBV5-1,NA,TGCGCCAGCAGCCCCGGGAGTCCGATGAGGGGATACTATGGCTACACCTTC,CASSPGSPMRGYYGYTF
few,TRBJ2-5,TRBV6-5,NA,TGTGCCAGCAGTTACACGGGGGCCACTCAAGAGACCCAGTACTTC,CASSYTGATQETQYF
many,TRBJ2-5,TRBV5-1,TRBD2,TGCGCCAGCAGCTTGGGACTAGCGGGCACAAGAGAGGCCCAGTACTTC,CASSLGLAGTREAQYF
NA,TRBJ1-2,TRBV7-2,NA,TGTGCCAGCAGCTTAGGAGGGACGGACAACTATGGCTACACCTTC,CASSLGGTDNYGYTF
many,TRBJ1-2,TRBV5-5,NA,TGTGCCAGCAGCGCAGGGCAGCGCTATGGCTACACCTTC,CASSAGQRYGYTF
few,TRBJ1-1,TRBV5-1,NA,TGCGCCAGCAGCTTGGGACAGGAGGCTGAAGCTTTCTTT,CASSLGQEAEAFF
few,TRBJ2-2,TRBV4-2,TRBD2,TGTGCCAGCAGCCCACTAGCGGGGGCGAACACCGGGGAGCTGTTTTTT,CASSPLAGANTGELFF
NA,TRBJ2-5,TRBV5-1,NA,TGCGCCAGCAGCTCAGGACAGCAACAAGAGACCCAGTACTTC,CASSSGQQQETQYF
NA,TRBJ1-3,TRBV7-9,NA,TGTGCCAGCAGCCTTTGGACGGTGATCTCTGGAAACACCATATATTTT,CASSLWTVISGNTIYF
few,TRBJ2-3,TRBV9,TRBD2,TGTGCCAGCAGCGTCGGGACTAGCGGCAACCTAGATACGCAGTATTTT,CASSVGTSGNLDTQYF
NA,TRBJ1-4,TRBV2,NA,TGTGCCAGCAGTGATATGGGGGCCACTAATGAAAAACTGTTTTTT,CASSDMGATNEKLFF
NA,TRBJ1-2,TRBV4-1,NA,TGCGCCAGCAGCCAAGCCGGCAGGCCGGCGGCCCCTTCTAACTATGGCTACACCTTC,CASSQAGRPAAPSNYGYTF
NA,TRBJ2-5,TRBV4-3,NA,TGCGCCAGCAGCCACGCCTTAGGGGATTCGGAGACCCAGTACTTC,CASSHALGDSETQYF
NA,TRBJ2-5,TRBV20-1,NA,TGCAGTGCTTCCCGGGACGGAGAGCTCCAAGAGACCCAGTACTTC,CSASRDGELQETQYF
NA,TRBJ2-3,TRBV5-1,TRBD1,TGCGCCAGCAGCCTCCTAGTGACAGGGGTCGGCACAGATACGCAGTATTTT,CASSLLVTGVGTDTQYF
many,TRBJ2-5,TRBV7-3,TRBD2,TGTGCCAGCAGTTCTAGCGGGGGGGCCTTAGAGACCCAGTACTTC,CASSSSGGALETQYF
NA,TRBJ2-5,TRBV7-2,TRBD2,TGTGCCAGCAGCGTATCTAGCGGGGGGGCCTCAGAGACCCAGTACTTC,CASSVSSGGASETQYF
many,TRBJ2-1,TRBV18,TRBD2,TGTGCCAGCTCCCGGAACAGCGGGGGTCAAAATGAGCAGTTCTTC,CASSRNSGGQNEQFF
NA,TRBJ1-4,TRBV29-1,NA,TGCAGCGTTGACCAGGGAGGTGAAAAACTGTTTTTT,CSVDQGGEKLFF
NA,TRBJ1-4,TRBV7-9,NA,TGTGCCAGCAGCTTTGGGGCAGGGTCATATGTGGAAAAACTGTTTTTT,CASSFGAGSYVEKLFF
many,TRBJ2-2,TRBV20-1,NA,TGCAGTGTTGAAACCGCCACGGACGGCATCGCGAACACCGGGGAGCTGTTTTTT,CSVETATDGIANTGELFF
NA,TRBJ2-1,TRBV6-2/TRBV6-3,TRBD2,TGTGCCAGCAGCTCGGGCGCGGGGGGCCCGTTCTTC,CASSSGAGGPFF
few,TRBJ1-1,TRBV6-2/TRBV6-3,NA,TGTGCCAGCAGTTACAATAGGGGACTCCTGAACACTGAAGCTTTCTTT,CASSYNRGLLNTEAFF
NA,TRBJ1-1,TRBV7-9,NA,TGTGCCAGCAGCTCAGCCGGACTTAAGAACACTGAAGCTTTCTTT,CASSSAGLKNTEAFF
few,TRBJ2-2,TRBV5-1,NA,TGCGCCAGCAGCCACGGGGAGCTGTTTTTT,CASSHGELFF
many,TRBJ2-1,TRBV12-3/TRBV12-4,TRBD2,TGTGCCAGCAGTTTCGGGAGGGACAATGAGCAGTTCTTC,CASSFGRDNEQFF
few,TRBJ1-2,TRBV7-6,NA,TGTGCCAGCAGCTTAGCGCTGGGGGATGGCTACACCTTC,CASSLALGDGYTF
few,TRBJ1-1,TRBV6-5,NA,TGTGCCAGCACCTCGGTAAGGGGCACTGAAGCTTTCTTT,CASTSVRGTEAFF
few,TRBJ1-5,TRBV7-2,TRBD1,TGTGCCAGCACCTATCGGACAGGGCCCTATAGCAATCAGCCCCAGCATTTT,CASTYRTGPYSNQPQHF
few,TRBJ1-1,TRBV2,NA,TGTGCCAGCAGTGCGGGACCCCGGGGGAACACTGAAGCTTTCTTT,CASSAGPRGNTEAFF
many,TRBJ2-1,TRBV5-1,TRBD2,TGCGCCAGCAGCAGTGGACTAGCGGGGGGGCTTGGTGGTGAGCAGTTCTTC,CASSSGLAGGLGGEQFF
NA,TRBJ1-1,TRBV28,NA,TGTGCCAGTACGCCTTCACAGGGAACGAACACTGAAGCTTTCTTT,CASTPSQGTNTEAFF
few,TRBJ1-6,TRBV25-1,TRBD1,TGTGCCAGCAGTGTCGGACAGGACAATTCACCCCTCCACTTT,CASSVGQDNSPLHF
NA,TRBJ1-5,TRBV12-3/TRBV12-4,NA,TGTGCCAGCTCTATCGGTTATCAGCCCCAGCATTTT,CASSIGYQPQHF
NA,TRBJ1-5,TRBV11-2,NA,TGTGCCAGCAGCCCCCATAGGCAATATAGCAATCAGCCCCAGCATTTT,CASSPHRQYSNQPQHF
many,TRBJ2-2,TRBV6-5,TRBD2,TGTGCCAGCAGTTACTCTGTGAATAGCGGGGTCCGGGAGCTGTTTTTT,CASSYSVNSGVRELFF
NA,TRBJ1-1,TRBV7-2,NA,TGTGCCAGCAGCCCGTACATGCCCCCTGAAGCTTTCTTT,CASSPYMPPEAFF